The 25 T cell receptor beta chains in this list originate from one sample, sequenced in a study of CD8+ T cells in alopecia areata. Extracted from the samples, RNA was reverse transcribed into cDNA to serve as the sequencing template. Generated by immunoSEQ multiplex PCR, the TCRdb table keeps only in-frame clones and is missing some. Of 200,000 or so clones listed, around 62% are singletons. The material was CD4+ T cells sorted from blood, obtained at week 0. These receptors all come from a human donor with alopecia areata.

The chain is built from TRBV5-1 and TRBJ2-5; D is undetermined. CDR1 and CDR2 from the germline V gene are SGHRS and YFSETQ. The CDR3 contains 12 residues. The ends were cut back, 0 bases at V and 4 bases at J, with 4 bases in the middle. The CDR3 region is CASSLETETQYF. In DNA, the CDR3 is TGCGCCAGCAGCTTGGAAACAGAGACCCAGTACTTC. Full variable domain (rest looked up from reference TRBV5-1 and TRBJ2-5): KAGVTQTPRYLIKTRGQQVTLSCSPISGHRSVSWYQQTPGQGLQFLFEYFSETQRNKGNFPGRFSGRQFSNSRSEMNVSTLELGDSALYLCASSLETETQYFGPGTRLLVL.

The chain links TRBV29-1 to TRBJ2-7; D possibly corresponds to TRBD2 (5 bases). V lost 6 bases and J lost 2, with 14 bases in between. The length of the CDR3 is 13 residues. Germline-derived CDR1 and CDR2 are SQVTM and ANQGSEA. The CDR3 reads CSVQNEGPYEQYF. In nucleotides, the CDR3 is TGCAGCGTCCAAAATGAGGGCCCCTACGAGCAGTACTTC.

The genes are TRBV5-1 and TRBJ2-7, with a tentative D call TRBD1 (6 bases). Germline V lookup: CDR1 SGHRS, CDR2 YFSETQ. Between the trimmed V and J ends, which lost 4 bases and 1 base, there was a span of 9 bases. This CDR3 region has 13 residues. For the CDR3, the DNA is TGCGCCAGCAGCCCCGACAGGTCCTACGAGCAGTACTTC. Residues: CASSPDRSYEQYF.

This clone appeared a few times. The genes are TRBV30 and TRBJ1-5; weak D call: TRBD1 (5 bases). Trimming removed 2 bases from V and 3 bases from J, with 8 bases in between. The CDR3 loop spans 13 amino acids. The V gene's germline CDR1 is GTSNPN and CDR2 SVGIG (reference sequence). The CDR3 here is CAWSKGANQPQHF. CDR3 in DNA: TGTGCCTGGAGTAAAGGGGCCAATCAGCCCCAGCATTTT.

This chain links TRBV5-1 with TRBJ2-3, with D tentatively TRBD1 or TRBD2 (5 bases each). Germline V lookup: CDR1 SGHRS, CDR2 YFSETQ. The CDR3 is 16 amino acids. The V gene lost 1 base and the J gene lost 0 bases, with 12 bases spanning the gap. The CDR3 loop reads CASSLYSRGSTDTQYF. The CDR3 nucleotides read TGCGCCAGCAGCTTGTATTCACGGGGCAGCACAGATACGCAGTATTTT.

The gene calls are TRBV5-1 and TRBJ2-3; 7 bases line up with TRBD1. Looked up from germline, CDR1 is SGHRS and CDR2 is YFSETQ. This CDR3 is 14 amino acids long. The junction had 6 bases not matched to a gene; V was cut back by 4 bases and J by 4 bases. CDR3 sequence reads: CASSGWQGADTQYF. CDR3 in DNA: TGCGCCAGCAGCGGATGGCAGGGGGCAGATACGCAGTATTTT.

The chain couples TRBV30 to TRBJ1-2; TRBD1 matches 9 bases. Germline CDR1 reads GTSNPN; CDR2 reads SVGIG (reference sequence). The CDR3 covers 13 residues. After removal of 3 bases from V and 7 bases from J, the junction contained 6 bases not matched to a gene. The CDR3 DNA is TGTGCCTGGAGGGGGGACAGGGCCCCTGGCTACACCTTC. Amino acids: CAWRGDRAPGYTF. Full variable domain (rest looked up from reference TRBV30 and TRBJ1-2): SQTIHQWPATLVQPVGSPLSLECTVEGTSNPNLYWYRQAAGRGLQLLFYSVGIGQISSEVPQNLSASRPQDRQFILSSKKLLLSDSGFYLCAWRGDRAPGYTFGSGTRLTVV.

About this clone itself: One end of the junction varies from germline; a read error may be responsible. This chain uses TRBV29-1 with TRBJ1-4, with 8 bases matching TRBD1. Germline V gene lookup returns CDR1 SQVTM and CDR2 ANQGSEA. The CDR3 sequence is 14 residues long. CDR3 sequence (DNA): TGCAGCGCAGCGGACAGGGCCTCAGATGAAAAACTGTCTTTT. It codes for CSAADRASDEKLSF.

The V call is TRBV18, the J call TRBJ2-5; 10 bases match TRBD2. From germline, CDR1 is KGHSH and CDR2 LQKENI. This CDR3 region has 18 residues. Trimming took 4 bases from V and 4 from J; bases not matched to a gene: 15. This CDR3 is CASSLTPWTSGVAETQYF. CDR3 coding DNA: TGTGCCAGCTCACTTACTCCATGGACTAGCGGTGTAGCAGAGACCCAGTACTTC.

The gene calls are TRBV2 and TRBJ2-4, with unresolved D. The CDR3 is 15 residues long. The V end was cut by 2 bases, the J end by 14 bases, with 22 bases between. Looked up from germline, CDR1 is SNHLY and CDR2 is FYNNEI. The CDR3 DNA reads TGTGCCAGCAGTGAACTCTCGGTTGGGCCCACGACGGAGTACTTC. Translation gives CASSELSVGPTTEYF. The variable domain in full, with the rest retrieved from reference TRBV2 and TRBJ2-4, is EPEVTQTPSHQVTQMGQEVILRCVPISNHLYFYWYRQILGQKVEFLVSFYNNEISEKSEIFDDQFSVERPDGSNFTLKIRSTKLEDSAMYFCASSELSVGPTTEYFGAGTRLSVL.

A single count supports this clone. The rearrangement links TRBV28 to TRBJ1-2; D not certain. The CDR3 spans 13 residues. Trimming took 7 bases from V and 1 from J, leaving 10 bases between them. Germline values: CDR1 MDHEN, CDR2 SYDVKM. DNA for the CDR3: TGTGCCAGCACCGACCGCTTTAACTATGGCTACACCTTC. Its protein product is CASTDRFNYGYTF.

Written as DNA, the CDR3 is TGCGCCAGCAGCCAATTAAAAATGACGGAGGGGAATTCACCCCTCCACTTT. Its translation is CASSQLKMTEGNSPLHF. The V gene is TRBV4-1, the J gene TRBJ1-6, with D maybe TRBD1 (5 bases). Germline V gives CDR1 MGHRA, CDR2 YSYEKL. Trimming took 2 bases from V and 7 from J, leaving 18 bases between them. The CDR3 extends over 17 amino acids.

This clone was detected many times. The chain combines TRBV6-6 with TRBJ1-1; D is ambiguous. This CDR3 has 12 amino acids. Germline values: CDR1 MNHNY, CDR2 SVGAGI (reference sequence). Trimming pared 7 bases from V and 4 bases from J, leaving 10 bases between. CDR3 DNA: TGTGCCAGCATCCAACGGGGCACTGAAGCTTTCTTT. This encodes CASIQRGTEAFF.

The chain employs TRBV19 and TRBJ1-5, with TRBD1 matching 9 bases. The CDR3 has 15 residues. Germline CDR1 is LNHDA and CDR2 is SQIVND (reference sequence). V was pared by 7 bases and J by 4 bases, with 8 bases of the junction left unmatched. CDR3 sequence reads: CASTSGTGPNQPQHF. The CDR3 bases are TGTGCCAGTACATCCGGGACAGGGCCGAATCAGCCCCAGCATTTT.

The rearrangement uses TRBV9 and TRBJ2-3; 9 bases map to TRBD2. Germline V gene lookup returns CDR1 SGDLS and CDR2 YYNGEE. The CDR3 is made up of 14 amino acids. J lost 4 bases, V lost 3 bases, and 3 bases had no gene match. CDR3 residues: CASSGTSASDTQYF. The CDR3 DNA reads TGTGCCAGCAGCGGGACTAGCGCCTCAGATACGCAGTATTTT.

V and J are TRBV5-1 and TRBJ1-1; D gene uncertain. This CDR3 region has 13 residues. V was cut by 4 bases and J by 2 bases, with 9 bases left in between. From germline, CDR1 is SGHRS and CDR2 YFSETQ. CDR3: CASSLQRNTEAFF. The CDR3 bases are TGCGCCAGCAGCCTACAGAGAAACACTGAAGCTTTCTTT.

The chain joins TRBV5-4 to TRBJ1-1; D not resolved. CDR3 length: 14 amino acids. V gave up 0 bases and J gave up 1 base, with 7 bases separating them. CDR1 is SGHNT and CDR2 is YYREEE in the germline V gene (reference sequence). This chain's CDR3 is CASSLDQTNTEAFF. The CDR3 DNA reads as TGTGCCAGCAGCTTGGATCAGACGAACACTGAAGCTTTCTTT.

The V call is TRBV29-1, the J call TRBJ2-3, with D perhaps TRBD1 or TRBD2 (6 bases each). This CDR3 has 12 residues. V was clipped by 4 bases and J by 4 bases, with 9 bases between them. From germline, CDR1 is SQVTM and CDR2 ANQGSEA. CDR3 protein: CSVVGGADTQYF. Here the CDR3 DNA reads TGCAGCGTTGTCGGGGGCGCAGATACGCAGTATTTT.

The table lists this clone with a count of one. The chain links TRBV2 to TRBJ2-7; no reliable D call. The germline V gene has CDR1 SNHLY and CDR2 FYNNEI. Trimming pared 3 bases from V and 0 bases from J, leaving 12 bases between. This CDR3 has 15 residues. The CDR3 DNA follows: TGTGCCAGCAGTGACAGTTGGCTAACCTCCTACGAGCAGTACTTC. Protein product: CASSDSWLTSYEQYF.

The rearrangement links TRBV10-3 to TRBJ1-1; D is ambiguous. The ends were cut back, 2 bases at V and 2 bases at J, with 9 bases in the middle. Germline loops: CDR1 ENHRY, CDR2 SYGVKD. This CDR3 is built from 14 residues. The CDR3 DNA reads TGTGCCATCAGTGAGAGATGGGGAAACACTGAAGCTTTCTTT. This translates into CAISERWGNTEAFF.

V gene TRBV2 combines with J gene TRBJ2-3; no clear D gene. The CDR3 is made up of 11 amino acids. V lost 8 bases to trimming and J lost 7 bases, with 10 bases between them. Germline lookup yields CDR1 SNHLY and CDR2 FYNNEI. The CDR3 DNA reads TGTGCCAGCCGAACGATGAATACGCAGTATTTT. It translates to CASRTMNTQYF.

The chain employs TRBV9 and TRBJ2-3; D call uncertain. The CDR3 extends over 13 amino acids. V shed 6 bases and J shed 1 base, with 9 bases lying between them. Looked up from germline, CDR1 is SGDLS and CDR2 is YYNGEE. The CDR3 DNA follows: TGTGCCAGCAACGGCGGAGGCACAGATACGCAGTATTTT. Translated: CASNGGGTDTQYF.

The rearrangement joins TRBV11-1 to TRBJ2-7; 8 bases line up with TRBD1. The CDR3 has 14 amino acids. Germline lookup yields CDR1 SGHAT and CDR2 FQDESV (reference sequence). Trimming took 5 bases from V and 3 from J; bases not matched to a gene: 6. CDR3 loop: CASSRGTGDYEQYF. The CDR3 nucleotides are TGTGCCAGCAGCCGGGGGACAGGAGACTACGAGCAGTACTTC.

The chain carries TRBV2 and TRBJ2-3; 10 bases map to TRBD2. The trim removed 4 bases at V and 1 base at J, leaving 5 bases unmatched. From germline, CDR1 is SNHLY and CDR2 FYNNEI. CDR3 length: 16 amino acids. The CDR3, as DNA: TGTGCCAGCAGTGTGACCGGACTAGCGGGCACAGATACGCAGTATTTT. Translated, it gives CASSVTGLAGTDTQYF.

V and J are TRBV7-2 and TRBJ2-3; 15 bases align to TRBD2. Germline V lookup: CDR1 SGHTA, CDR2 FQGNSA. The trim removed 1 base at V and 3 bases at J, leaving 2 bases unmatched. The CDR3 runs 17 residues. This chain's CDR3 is CASSLGGLAGGTDTQYF. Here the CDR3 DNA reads TGTGCCAGCAGCTTAGGGGGACTAGCGGGAGGTACAGATACGCAGTATTTT.